A selection of T cell receptor beta chains follows, all from one sample in a study of blood T cells in healthy people across ages. Each CDR3 protein is one row after TCRdb ran MiXCR on the 5' RACE reads. The data contain about 800,000 distinct CDR3 sequences, roughly 25% of them singletons. These records were also assigned to another study, of T cells of mothers and their children.

Material: blood. Receptor source: a boy aged 5 to 17 in good health. Each CDR3 is given with its conserved first and last residue. A D gene is named only where the DNA matches it firmly. A row's size may be missing; if present it is once, few, many or a size class.

j_call	clone_size	v_call	d_call	cdr3_aa	cdr3_nt
TRBJ1-1	many	TRBV4-3	NA	CASSQESGTQARAFF	TGCGCCAGCAGCCAAGAATCCGGGACACAGGCCCGAGCTTTCTTT
TRBJ2-7	NA	TRBV15	NA	CATSYSRGGGYEQYF	TGTGCCACCAGTTATTCCCGGGGAGGGGGCTACGAGCAGTACTTC
TRBJ2-5	few	TRBV20-1	NA	CSAWRLDLQETQYF	TGCAGTGCTTGGCGCCTAGACCTACAAGAGACCCAGTACTTC
TRBJ2-7	few	TRBV11-2	NA	CASSQNGPLYEQYF	TGTGCCAGCAGCCAGAACGGCCCCCTCTACGAGCAGTACTTC
TRBJ2-3	NA	TRBV12-3/TRBV12-4	TRBD1	CASSADRASTDTQYF	TGTGCCAGCAGTGCAGACAGGGCGAGCACAGATACGCAGTATTTT
TRBJ1-4	NA	TRBV18	NA	CASSPDPGANEKLFF	TGTGCCAGCTCCCCCGACCCGGGTGCTAATGAAAAACTGTTTTTT
TRBJ1-6	few	TRBV7-2	NA	CASSLGVYNSPLHF	TGTGCCAGCAGCTTAGGGGTCTATAATTCACCCCTCCACTTT
TRBJ2-3	NA	TRBV4-3	TRBD2	CASSQDRLAGGFADTQYF	TGCGCCAGTAGCCAAGATAGGCTAGCGGGAGGTTTTGCAGATACGCAGTATTTT
TRBJ2-5	few	TRBV28	NA	CASSPNVQGSQETQYF	TGTGCCAGCAGCCCAAACGTACAGGGCTCGCAAGAGACCCAGTACTTC
TRBJ2-5	few	TRBV15	TRBD2	CATSRDVGREETQYF	TGTGCCACCAGCAGAGATGTGGGGCGGGAGGAGACCCAGTACTTC
TRBJ2-7	few	TRBV15	TRBD2	CATSRGGLSGSYEQYF	TGTGCCACCAGCAGGGGAGGTTTGAGCGGGAGCTACGAGCAGTACTTC
TRBJ1-2	NA	TRBV27	NA	CASSLSTALGYTF	TGTGCCAGCAGTTTATCCACAGCGTTAGGCTACACCTTC
TRBJ2-6	many	TRBV28	TRBD1	CASSRTGAGANVLTF	TGTGCCAGCAGCCGGACAGGGGCTGGGGCCAACGTCCTGACTTTC
TRBJ2-7	NA	TRBV7-8	TRBD1	CASSSVWGQGSSYEQYF	TGTGCCAGCAGCTCCGTGTGGGGACAGGGGTCGTCCTACGAGCAGTACTTC
TRBJ2-5	NA	TRBV28	TRBD2	CASSWGGVAGIETQYF	TGTGCCAGCAGTTGGGGGGGAGTAGCGGGAATAGAGACCCAGTACTTC
TRBJ1-1	NA	TRBV28	NA	CASSELSRAEAFF	TGTGCCAGCAGTGAGTTGAGTCGCGCTGAAGCTTTCTTT
TRBJ2-1	NA	TRBV9	NA	CASSKSRLMGDEQFF	TGTGCCAGCAGCAAATCCCGCCTTATGGGCGATGAGCAGTTCTTC
TRBJ2-1	NA	TRBV28	NA	CASRVGGGEQFF	TGTGCCAGCAGGGTAGGAGGGGGTGAGCAGTTCTTC
TRBJ1-5	NA	TRBV12-3/TRBV12-4	TRBD1	CASALNRDRALGQPQHF	TGTGCCAGCGCTCTTAACCGCGACAGGGCCCTTGGTCAGCCCCAGCATTTT
TRBJ1-1	NA	TRBV7-8	NA	CASSFRDIPLQAFF	TGTGCCAGCAGCTTCCGGGACATTCCATTACAAGCTTTCTTT
TRBJ2-3	few	TRBV7-2	TRBD1	CASSYGRTGTGRTDTQYF	TGTGCCAGCTCCTACGGAAGAACCGGGACAGGACGCACAGATACGCAGTATTTT
TRBJ2-7	NA	TRBV27	TRBD1	CASSFLDRVYEQYF	TGTGCCAGCAGTTTCCTTGACAGGGTATACGAGCAGTACTTC
TRBJ2-3	NA	TRBV20-1	TRBD1	CSAGTGWATDTQYF	TGCAGTGCCGGGACAGGGTGGGCCACAGATACGCAGTATTTT
TRBJ2-3	NA	TRBV6-4	TRBD2	CASSEEVAGSDTQYF	TGTGCCAGCAGTGAGGAGGTAGCGGGGTCAGATACGCAGTATTTT
TRBJ2-6	few	TRBV20-1	NA	CSARDRTRGANVLTF	TGCAGTGCTAGAGATCGGACTCGCGGGGCCAACGTCCTGACTTTC
TRBJ1-5	NA	TRBV6-2/TRBV6-3	NA	CASSYSRDGNQPQHF	TGTGCCAGCAGTTACTCCAGGGACGGCAATCAGCCCCAGCATTTT
TRBJ2-1	once	TRBV5-1	TRBD1	CASSPLGGQGADEQFF	TGCGCCAGCAGCCCCCTAGGGGGACAGGGGGCCGATGAGCAGTTCTTC
TRBJ2-5	few	TRBV7-9	TRBD1	CASSLPGGLETQYF	TGTGCCAGCAGCTTACCAGGGGGCTTGGAGACCCAGTACTTC
TRBJ2-7	few	TRBV7-2	NA	CASSLAGLSEQYF	TGTGCCAGCAGCTTAGCAGGGTTGAGCGAGCAGTACTTC
TRBJ1-1	few	TRBV6-5	NA	CASSYGLATEAFF	TGTGCCAGCAGTTACGGGTTGGCCACTGAAGCTTTCTTT
TRBJ2-5	NA	TRBV7-9	NA	CASSLVDLERETQYF	TGTGCCAGCAGCTTAGTGGATTTGGAAAGAGAGACCCAGTACTTC
TRBJ2-5	few	TRBV7-9	NA	CASSPFSIYQETQYF	TGTGCCAGCAGCCCATTCTCGATATACCAAGAGACCCAGTACTTC
TRBJ2-5	NA	TRBV29-1	NA	CSVDSPLGNEHYF	TGCAGCGTAGACTCCCCCCTAGGGAACGAGCACTACTTC
TRBJ2-7	NA	TRBV14	NA	CASSDWSNEQYF	TGTGCCAGCAGCGACTGGTCGAACGAGCAGTACTTC
TRBJ1-1	NA	TRBV7-9	NA	CASASGGFLDTEAFF	TGTGCCAGCGCCTCGGGGGGTTTTTTGGACACTGAAGCTTTCTTT
TRBJ2-5	few	TRBV25-1	NA	CASSSGANQETQYF	TGTGCCAGCAGCTCCGGGGCTAACCAAGAGACCCAGTACTTC
TRBJ2-5	few	TRBV29-1	NA	CSVVPRDIQETQYF	TGCAGCGTTGTTCCCCGGGACATTCAAGAGACCCAGTACTTC
TRBJ2-5	few	TRBV5-6	TRBD1	CASSPLGTEETQYF	TGTGCCAGCAGCCCTTTAGGGACAGAAGAGACCCAGTACTTC
TRBJ2-3	few	TRBV28	NA	CASSPQAVDTQYF	TGTGCCAGCAGCCCTCAAGCAGTAGATACGCAGTATTTT
TRBJ2-2	few	TRBV7-2	NA	CASSLAQLTGELFF	TGTGCCAGCAGCTTAGCGCAGCTGACCGGGGAGCTGTTTTTT
TRBJ2-3	NA	TRBV24-1	TRBD1	CATRSPTGVGTDTQYF	TGTGCCACCAGAAGTCCGACAGGGGTGGGCACAGATACGCAGTATTTT
TRBJ2-7	few	TRBV30	NA	CAWQVRGTYEQYF	TGTGCCTGGCAGGTAAGGGGTACCTACGAGCAGTACTTC
TRBJ1-4	few	TRBV7-8	TRBD1	CVSSAIPGTGREKLFF	TGTGTCAGCAGCGCCATACCCGGGACAGGGAGGGAAAAACTGTTTTTT
TRBJ2-1	NA	TRBV3-1	TRBD1	CASSQAVLGTGNYNEQFF	TGTGCCAGCAGCCAAGCCGTCCTTGGGACAGGGAACTACAATGAGCAGTTCTTC
TRBJ2-7	once	TRBV9	TRBD1	CASSVETGGEQYF	TGTGCCAGCAGCGTAGAGACAGGGGGCGAGCAGTACTTC